Included here is one TCR beta chain sequence, with context. Trimming cost V 6 bases and J 4 bases, with 6 bases left between them. The CDR3 has 11 amino acids. The germline V gene has CDR1 SNHLY and CDR2 FYNNEI. The sample belongs to a study of graft-versus-host responses after intestinal transplantation. Turning to the study itself: Tacrolimus and steroids were given for 2 to 3 years to all recipients after anti-thymocyte globulin induction. Regarding the study as a whole: Researchers found peak circulating GvH clone levels linked to early post-transplant HvG declines.

Responders (200,000, CFSE-labeled) met 200,000 stimulators that were irradiated and violet-dye-labeled. TCRdb's table, derived via immunoSEQ multiplex PCR, lists solely in-frame clones and lacks some. The profile covers about 15,000 clones, with 30% to 35% appearing a single time and around 2% taken by the ten largest. This sequence was found in a human patient who received an intestinal transplant. The material was alloreactive CD8+ T cells from a mixed lymphocyte reaction culture, obtained before intestinal transplant. The sample's subset: CFSE-low proliferating T cells sorted from approximately 6-day pre-transplant mixed lymphocyte reaction (GvH or HvG direction). This chain uses TRBV2 with TRBJ1-2; the D is unclear. In nucleotides, the CDR3 is TGTGCCAGCAGACGGGTCTATGGCTACACCTTC. It specifies CASRRVYGYTF.